The following is a TCR beta chain sequence with its context. Original processing methods: By means of reference gene primer amplification, nucleated cell counts were estimated. Assay used: immunoSEQ multiplex PCR; TCRdb lists only in-frame clones, some missing. V and J calls and clone size come straight from that table; D and trimming were deduced from the DNA. The data hold roughly 250,000 clones, with 88% observed a single time. The sample originates from a study of blood T cell repertoires in COVID-19. Study-wide background: Material from acute and convalescent COVID-19 was sourced from the United States, Italy and Spain. In each case, the material was cDNA or gDNA derived from T cells, B-cell-depleted T cells, or PBMCs.

Recruits, aged roughly 18 to 95 years, lived in 24 US areas. CDR3 length: 12 amino acids. Germline CDR1 SGHDT, CDR2 YYEEEE. Trimming pared 2 bases from V and 8 bases from J, leaving 10 bases between. The sequence was collected from a woman between 50 and 59 years old who had recovered from COVID-19. The sample taken for sequencing was PBMCs or T cells enriched from blood (not recorded which). V usage is TRBV5-6 and J usage is TRBJ1-2; tentative D call: TRBD1 (6 bases). CDR3 nucleotide sequence: TGTGCCAGCAGCTTATCGGACAGAGGCTACACCTTC. It encodes CASSLSDRGYTF.